The 9 T cell receptor beta chains reported below all come from one sample, sequenced in a study of blood T cell repertoires in COVID-19. This table comes from immunoSEQ multiplex PCR, and its TCRdb copy is limited to in-frame clones, with some not included. The sample contains 310,000 or so clones, 83% of which appear only once. Sequencing was performed on peripheral blood. Every receptor here comes from a woman in her 50s with acute or convalescent COVID-19.

The rearrangement uses TRBV7-2 and TRBJ2-1, with D unclear. CDR1 is SGHTA, CDR2 FQGNSA, per germline. CDR3 size: 13 residues. V lost 5 bases, J lost 10 bases, and 15 bases lay in between. The CDR3 loop reads CASSPHAETEQFF. The CDR3 nucleotides read TGTGCCAGCAGCCCCCACGCCGAGACAGAGCAGTTCTTC.

This rearrangement joins TRBV20-1 to TRBJ1-2; no reliable D call. The CDR3 consists of 12 residues. Germline CDR1 reads DFQATT; CDR2 reads SNEGSKA (reference sequence). Trimming removed 3 bases at V and 8 bases at J, with 13 bases between. For the CDR3, the DNA is TGCAGTGCTAGTGCGCCCTCGGGGGGCTACACCTTC. Protein: CSASAPSGGYTF.

The gene calls are TRBV28 and TRBJ2-7; 13 bases are a match to TRBD2. The CDR3 runs to 16 residues. The J segment lost 5 bases and the V segment lost 3 bases, leaving 7 bases of the junction unmatched. The germline V gene has CDR1 MDHEN and CDR2 SYDVKM. The CDR3 sequence is CASSFPGLAGRDEQYV. The CDR3 DNA follows: TGTGCCAGCAGTTTCCCGGGACTAGCGGGGAGGGACGAGCAGTACGTC.

This chain joins TRBV6-5 and TRBJ1-1; D is possibly TRBD1 (5 bases). V gave up 4 bases and J gave up 7 bases, with 13 bases separating them. The CDR3 is made up of 13 amino acids. The germline CDR1 and CDR2 sequences are MNHEY and SVGAGI. CDR3 nucleotides: TGTGCCAGCAGTTTCAGGGACTCGGGTGAAGCTTTCTTT. It encodes CASSFRDSGEAFF.

The chain couples TRBV4-2 to TRBJ2-5; 8 nucleotides line up with TRBD2. The germline gives CDR1 LGHNA, CDR2 YNFKEQ. The CDR3 is 16 residues long. V dropped 0 bases and J dropped 1; count of bases not matched to a gene: 4. The CDR3 is CASSQESGRGQETQYF. The CDR3 nucleotides are TGTGCCAGCAGCCAAGAGAGCGGGAGAGGCCAAGAGACCCAGTACTTC.

J is TRBJ2-7 and V is TRBV7-2; D not certain. Germline V gene sequence: CDR1 SGHTA, CDR2 FQGNSA. The CDR3 spans 14 residues. V lost 5 bases and J lost 5, with 16 bases in between. In DNA, the CDR3 is TGTGCCAGCAGCCTACGGTCCAAGCCCCACGAGCAGTACTTC. Translation gives CASSLRSKPHEQYF.

V and J are TRBV15 and TRBJ2-1; D remains ambiguous. Deletions cut 0 bases from V and 5 bases from J, with 8 bases between. The CDR3 consists of 14 residues. Germline lookup yields CDR1 LNHNV and CDR2 YYDKDF (reference sequence). The chain's CDR3 is CATSRDPSDNEQFF. In DNA, the CDR3 is TGTGCCACCAGCAGAGATCCCTCAGACAATGAGCAGTTCTTC.

The gene calls are TRBV5-5 and TRBJ1-3; TRBD1 aligns across 7 bases. This CDR3 is 18 amino acids long. V gave up 0 bases and J gave up 0 bases; unmatched junction bases: 9. Germline assignment: CDR1 SGHKS and CDR2 YYEKEE (reference sequence). The CDR3: CASSLALGDRSSGNTIYF. The CDR3 DNA reads as TGTGCCAGCAGCTTGGCGCTAGGGGACAGAAGCTCTGGAAACACCATATATTTT.

The chain uses TRBV15 and TRBJ2-1, with TRBD1 matching 9 bases. Germline CDR1 LNHNV, CDR2 YYDKDF (reference sequence). The CDR3 covers 15 residues. With V trimmed by 0 bases and J by 10 bases, 7 bases remained unmatched. The chain's CDR3 is CATSRDQGQGKEQFF. CDR3 DNA sequence: TGTGCCACCAGCAGAGACCAGGGACAGGGAAAAGAGCAGTTCTTC. Complete variable domain (other parts from reference TRBV15 and TRBJ2-1): DAMVIQNPRYQVTQFGKPVTLSCSQTLNHNVMYWYQQKSSQAPKLLFHYYDKDFNNEADTPDNFQSRRPNTSFCFLDIRSPGLGDTAMYLCATSRDQGQGKEQFFGPGTRLTVL.